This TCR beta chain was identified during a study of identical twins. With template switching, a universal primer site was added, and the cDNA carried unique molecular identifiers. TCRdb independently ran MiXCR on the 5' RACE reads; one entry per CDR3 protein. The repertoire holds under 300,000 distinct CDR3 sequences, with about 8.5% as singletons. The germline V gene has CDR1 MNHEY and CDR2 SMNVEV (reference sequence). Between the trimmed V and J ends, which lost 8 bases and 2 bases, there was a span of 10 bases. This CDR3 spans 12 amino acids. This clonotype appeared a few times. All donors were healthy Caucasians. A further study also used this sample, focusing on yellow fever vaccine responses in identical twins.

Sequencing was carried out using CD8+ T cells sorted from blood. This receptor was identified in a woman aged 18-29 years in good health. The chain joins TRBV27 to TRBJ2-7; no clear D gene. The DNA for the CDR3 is TGTGCCAGCTGGAGTCTCACCTACGAGCAGTACTTC. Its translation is CASWSLTYEQYF.